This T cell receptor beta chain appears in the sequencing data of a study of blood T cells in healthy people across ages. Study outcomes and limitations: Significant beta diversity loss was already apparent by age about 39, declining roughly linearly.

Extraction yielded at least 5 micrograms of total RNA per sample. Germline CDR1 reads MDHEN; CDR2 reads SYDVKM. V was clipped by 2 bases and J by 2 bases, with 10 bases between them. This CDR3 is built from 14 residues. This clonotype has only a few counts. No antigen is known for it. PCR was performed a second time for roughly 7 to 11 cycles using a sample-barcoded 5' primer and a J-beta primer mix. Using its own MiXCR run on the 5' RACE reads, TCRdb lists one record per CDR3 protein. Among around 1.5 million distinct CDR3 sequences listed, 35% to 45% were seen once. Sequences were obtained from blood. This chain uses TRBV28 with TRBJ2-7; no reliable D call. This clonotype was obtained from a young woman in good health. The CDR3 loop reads CASSLDLNAYEQYF. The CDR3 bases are TGTGCCAGCAGTTTAGACTTGAATGCCTACGAGCAGTACTTC.